These 20 T cell receptor beta chains share one sample of origin, sequenced in a study of identical twins (dated by TCRdb to 2016 to 2018). To prepare the library, 5' RACE was applied. The listed sequencing device is Illumina HiSeq 2000. In-frame beta chains were kept once TCRdb had trimmed the public reads at Q25 with fastp and called clones with MiXCR. A single entry per CDR3 protein holds the most common genes and DNA from its merged rows. This sample has 1.5 million to 2 million distinct CDR3 sequences in its table, and under 35% of those were observed once. 0.25% to 0.3% of the sample belongs to the ten largest clones. Sequencing input: cord blood. The source is a newborn girl in good health.

V usage is TRBV10-3 and J usage is TRBJ1-1, with 10 bases aligning to TRBD1. J lost 5 bases, V lost 6 bases, and 3 bases had no gene match. The CDR3 extends over 13 amino acids. The germline CDR1 and CDR2 sequences are ENHRY and SYGVKD. Written as DNA, the CDR3 is TGTGCCATCAGGAGGGGACAGGGGACTGAAGCTTTCTTT. It translates to CAIRRGQGTEAFF.

V is TRBV3-1 and J is TRBJ2-5; D is unresolved. Near its end, the DNA agrees better with TRBJ2-7, so the J call may be wrong. The CDR3 is 15 residues long. Germline-derived CDR1 and CDR2 are LGHDT and YNNKEL (reference sequence). CDR3 DNA sequence: TGTGCCAGCAGCCAAGATCCTGGTAGCAGGTCCGAGCAGTACTTC. Amino acid sequence: CASSQDPGSRSEQYF.

CDR3 DNA sequence: TGTGCCAGCAGACCCGGGACCCCCATTATTGAGCAGTTCTTC. This sequence encodes CASRPGTPIIEQFF. The chain uses TRBV6-2 or TRBV6-3 and TRBJ2-1; D may match TRBD1 or TRBD2 (5 bases each). The CDR3 has 14 amino acids. Germline values: CDR1 MNHEY, CDR2 SVGEGT. Trimming removed 6 bases from V and 9 bases from J, with 18 bases in between.

This clonotype was seen at least ten times. J is TRBJ2-5 and V is TRBV10-3, with D perhaps matching TRBD2 (5 bases). Germline V gives CDR1 ENHRY, CDR2 SYGVKD. With 1 base removed from V and 3 bases from J, the gap between germline ends came to 15 bases. The CDR3 is 16 amino acids. CDR3 sequence reads: CAISEWMWRTEETQYF. The CDR3 nucleotides are TGTGCCATCAGTGAGTGGATGTGGAGGACTGAAGAGACCCAGTACTTC.

This clonotype appeared a few times. This chain links TRBV12-5 with TRBJ2-1; 9 nucleotides align to TRBD2. The CDR3 is made up of 15 amino acids. CDR1 is LGHNT and CDR2 is FRNRAP in the germline V gene. V gave up 2 bases and J gave up 5 bases; unmatched junction bases: 4. The CDR3 reads CASGLLGGRDNEQFF. CDR3 nucleotides: TGTGCTAGTGGTTTGCTTGGCGGGAGGGACAATGAGCAGTTCTTC.

This clonotype was seen only a few times. The J gene is TRBJ1-2, the V gene TRBV5-4, with 7 bases lining up with TRBD1. CDR1 is SGHNT, CDR2 YYREEE, per germline (reference sequence). J was trimmed by 4 bases and V by 0 bases; bases with no gene match: 9. This CDR3 is 16 amino acids long. The CDR3 here is CASSLGGGQFLYGYTF. In DNA form, the CDR3 reads TGTGCCAGCAGCTTGGGGGGGGGACAGTTCCTCTATGGCTACACCTTC.

The rearrangement links TRBV3-1 to TRBJ2-1, with no clear D. The V gene's germline CDR1 is LGHDT and CDR2 YNNKEL (reference sequence). V was clipped by 0 bases and J by 3 bases, with 9 bases between them. The CDR3 consists of 15 residues. The CDR3 here is CASSQEGVYYNEQFF. CDR3 DNA sequence: TGTGCCAGCAGCCAAGAAGGCGTCTACTACAATGAGCAGTTCTTC.

The J gene is TRBJ1-5, the V gene TRBV5-8; D unclear. V was shortened by 4 bases and J by 5 bases, with 16 bases between the two germline ends. This CDR3 region has 15 residues. Germline loops: CDR1 SGHTS, CDR2 YDEGEE. The CDR3 coding sequence is TGTGCCAGCAGCCTTCGGATGGCCATATATCAGCCCCAGCATTTT. This sequence encodes CASSLRMAIYQPQHF.

A few counts support this clonotype. Germline and junction disagree at one end, which may indicate a read error. V usage is TRBV15 and J usage is TRBJ2-5; D gene unclear. CDR3 size: 15 residues. Germline CDR1 LNHNV, CDR2 YYDKDF (reference sequence). Here the CDR3 reads CATSGDLGPQETQYF. The CDR3 DNA is TGTGCCACCAGCGGAGACCTAGGACCCCAAGAGACCCAGTACTTC.

The V gene is TRBV4-1, the J gene TRBJ2-3; D unresolved. Trimming removed 0 bases at V and 6 bases at J, with 7 bases between. Germline V gene lookup returns CDR1 MGHRA and CDR2 YSYEKL. The CDR3 contains 13 residues. The CDR3 nucleotides are TGCGCCAGCAGCCAAGATATCGGGGATACGCAGTATTTT. It translates to CASSQDIGDTQYF.

The J gene is TRBJ2-3, the V gene TRBV6-1; D may be TRBD2 (6 bases). The CDR3 spans 14 residues. Trimming cost V 4 bases and J 3 bases, with 11 bases left between them. Germline V gene data show CDR1 as MNHNS and CDR2 as SASEGT. The CDR3 is CASSVGGWTDTQYF. The DNA of the CDR3 is TGTGCCAGCAGTGTCGGGGGATGGACAGATACGCAGTATTTT.

This clonotype was counted between two and nine times. The chain uses TRBV29-1 and TRBJ1-2, with D perhaps TRBD1 (5 bases). This CDR3 has 14 amino acids. Trimming pared 3 bases from V and 1 base from J, leaving 12 bases between. In germline, CDR1 is SQVTM, CDR2 ANQGSEA. CDR3 loop: CSVETGGGNYGYTF. For the CDR3, the DNA is TGCAGCGTTGAGACCGGGGGGGGTAACTATGGCTACACCTTC.

A word on this clonotype: At one end the junction does not follow the germline gene, possibly because of a read error. This chain links TRBV7-2 with TRBJ1-1; 7 nucleotides line up with TRBD1. The length of the CDR3 is 15 residues. Germline assignment: CDR1 SGHTA and CDR2 FQGNSA. Here the CDR3 reads CASSLGDRVNTEVFF. The CDR3, as DNA: TGTGCCAGCAGCTTAGGTGACAGGGTGAACACTGAAGTTTTCTTT.

This clonotype was seen more than once but under ten times. The V and J genes are TRBV9 and TRBJ2-7, with 9 bases aligning to TRBD2. The CDR3 sequence is 16 residues long. Losses at the gene ends were 0 bases for V and 3 bases for J; bases not matched to a gene: 7. Germline CDR1 is SGDLS and CDR2 is YYNGEE. The CDR3 loop is CASSVDQREVFYEQYF. The CDR3 DNA reads TGTGCCAGCAGCGTAGATCAGCGGGAGGTTTTCTACGAGCAGTACTTC.

The chain links TRBV5-6 to TRBJ1-2; no reliable D call. The CDR3 loop spans 13 amino acids. Germline V gene data show CDR1 as SGHDT and CDR2 as YYEEEE. Between the trimmed V and J ends, which lost 1 base and 5 bases, there was a span of 9 bases. DNA of the CDR3: TGTGCCAGCAGCTTGCAACCCACTTATGGCTACACCTTC. It specifies CASSLQPTYGYTF.

This clonotype has only a few counts. This chain uses TRBV6-5 with TRBJ2-6; D gene unclear. V was shortened by 2 bases and J by 10 bases, with 3 bases between the two germline ends. Germline V gene data show CDR1 as MNHEY and CDR2 as SVGAGI. The CDR3 spans 11 residues. In nucleotides, the CDR3 is TGTGCCAGCAGTTACGGTAACGTCCTGACTTTC. It codes for CASSYGNVLTF.

This clonotype was recorded a few times. The chain is built from TRBV27 and TRBJ1-1; D remains ambiguous. This CDR3 is built from 13 residues. From germline, CDR1 is MNHEY and CDR2 SMNVEV (reference sequence). Trimming left V 2 bases short and J 6 bases short, with 10 bases between. DNA of the CDR3: TGTGCCAGCAGTTTAGGGCAGGTGGCTGAAGCTTTCTTT. Amino acids: CASSLGQVAEAFF.

The chain is built from TRBV20-1 and TRBJ2-7; weak D call: TRBD2 (5 bases). CDR3 length equals 16 residues. The V gene lost 3 bases and the J gene lost 2 bases, with 20 bases spanning the gap. In germline, CDR1 is DFQATT, CDR2 SNEGSKA (reference sequence). CDR3 sequence reads: CSARGGGFEWTYEQYF. CDR3 in DNA: TGCAGTGCTAGGGGTGGAGGATTTGAGTGGACCTACGAGCAGTACTTC.

In the case of this clonotype: The junction does not match germline at one end; this may be a read error. The chain joins TRBV5-1 to TRBJ2-3; 14 bases line up with TRBD2. CDR3 length: 18 amino acids. From germline, CDR1 is SGHRS and CDR2 YFSETQ. The DNA of the CDR3 is TGCGCCAGCAGCCGGACTAGCGGGAGGTCCTCTAGCACAGATACACAGTATTTT. Its translation is CASSRTSGRSSSTDTQYF.

As to this clonotype: This may arise from a read error, as a much more abundant clone is one base away. The chain has TRBV20-1 and TRBJ2-7, with a tentative D call TRBD2 (5 bases). Germline values: CDR1 DFQATT, CDR2 SNEGSKA (reference sequence). This CDR3 has 11 amino acids. V was cut by 6 bases and J by 12 bases, with 18 bases left in between. The CDR3 DNA sequence: TGCAGTGCCGTCGGGAACATAGCGTGGTACTTC. Translation: CSAVGNIAWYF.